The entry that follows covers one TCR beta chain sequence. The target antigen is unknown. This entry comes from a study of blood T cells in healthy people across ages. Primers used in a second PCR of about 6 to 11 cycles were a sample-barcoded 5' primer and a J-beta primer mix. Sequencing of every sample gave 2.5 million or more CDR3-containing paired-end reads. TCRdb re-derived calls from the 5' RACE reads in MiXCR, one entry per CDR3 protein. In the table there are about 280,000 distinct CDR3 sequences, roughly 27% of which are singletons. The germline gives CDR1 MNHEY, CDR2 SVGEGT. Trimming pared 3 bases from V and 5 bases from J, leaving 12 bases between. The CDR3 is 14 amino acids. Study-wide points: Samples with more naive T cells showed higher observed beta diversity. More naive CD4+ cells and higher diversity marked long-lived donors relative to aged donors.

This clonotype was obtained from a woman aged 70-85 years in good health. The chain carries TRBV6-2 or TRBV6-3 and TRBJ2-3; maybe TRBD2 (5 bases). The sample comprised blood. The CDR3, as DNA: TGTGCCAGCAGTTATCAAGGAGGAGAAGATACGCAGTATTTT. Its translation is CASSYQGGEDTQYF.